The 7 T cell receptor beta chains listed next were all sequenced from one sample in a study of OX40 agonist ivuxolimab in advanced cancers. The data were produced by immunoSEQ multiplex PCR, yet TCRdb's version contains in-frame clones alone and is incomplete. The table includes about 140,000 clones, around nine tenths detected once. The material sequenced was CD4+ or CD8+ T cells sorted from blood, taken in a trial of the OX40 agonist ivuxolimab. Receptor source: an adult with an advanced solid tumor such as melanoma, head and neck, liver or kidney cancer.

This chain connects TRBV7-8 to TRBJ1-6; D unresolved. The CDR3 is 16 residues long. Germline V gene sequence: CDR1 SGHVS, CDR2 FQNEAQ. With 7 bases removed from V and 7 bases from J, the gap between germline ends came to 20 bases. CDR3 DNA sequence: TGTGCCAGCAACAAAACTCCTGGAAGCTACAATTCACCCCTCCACTTT. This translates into CASNKTPGSYNSPLHF.

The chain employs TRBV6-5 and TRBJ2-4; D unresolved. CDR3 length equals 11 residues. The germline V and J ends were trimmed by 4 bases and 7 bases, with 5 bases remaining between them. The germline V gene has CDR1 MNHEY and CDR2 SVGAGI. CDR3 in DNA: TGTGCCAGCAGTTTTCAGAACATTCAGTACTTC. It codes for CASSFQNIQYF.

The CDR3: CASSSDLQVAFWETQYF. Written as DNA, the CDR3 is TGTGCCAGCAGCTCCGATCTACAGGTTGCGTTCTGGGAGACCCAGTACTTC. This chain uses TRBV5-6 with TRBJ2-5, with a tentative D call TRBD1 (5 bases). V was cut by 3 bases and J by 5 bases, with 23 bases left in between. Germline-derived CDR1 and CDR2 are SGHDT and YYEEEE. The CDR3 covers 17 residues.

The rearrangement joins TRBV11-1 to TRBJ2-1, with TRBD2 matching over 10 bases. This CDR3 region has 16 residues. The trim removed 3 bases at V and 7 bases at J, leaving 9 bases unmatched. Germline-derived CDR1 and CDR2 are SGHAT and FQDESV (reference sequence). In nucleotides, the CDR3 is TGTGCCAGCAGCTTGGGCGGAGCGGGAGGGCTGAATGAGCAGTTCTTC. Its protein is CASSLGGAGGLNEQFF.

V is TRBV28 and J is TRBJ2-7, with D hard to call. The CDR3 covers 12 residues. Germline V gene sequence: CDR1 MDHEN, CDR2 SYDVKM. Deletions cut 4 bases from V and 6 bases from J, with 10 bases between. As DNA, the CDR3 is TGTGCCAGCAGTTCCGGGCCGACCGAGCAGTACTTC. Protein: CASSSGPTEQYF.

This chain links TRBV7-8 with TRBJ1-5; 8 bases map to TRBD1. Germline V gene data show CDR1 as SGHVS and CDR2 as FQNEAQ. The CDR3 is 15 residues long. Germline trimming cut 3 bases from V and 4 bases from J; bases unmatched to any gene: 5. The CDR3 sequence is CASSFGQGVNQPQHF. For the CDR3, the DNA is TGTGCCAGCAGCTTTGGACAGGGCGTAAATCAGCCCCAGCATTTT.

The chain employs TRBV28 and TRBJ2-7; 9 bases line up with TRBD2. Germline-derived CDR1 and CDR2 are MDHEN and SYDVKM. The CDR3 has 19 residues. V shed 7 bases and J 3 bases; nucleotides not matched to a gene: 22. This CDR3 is CASTPMEVITGTSSYEQYF. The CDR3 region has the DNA TGTGCCAGCACGCCAATGGAAGTAATAACCGGGACTAGCAGCTACGAGCAGTACTTC. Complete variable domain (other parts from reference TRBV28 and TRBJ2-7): DVKVTQSSRYLVKRTGEKVFLECVQDMDHENMFWYRQDPGLGLRLIYFSYDVKMKEKGDIPEGYSVSREKKERFSLILESASTNQTSMYLCASTPMEVITGTSSYEQYFGPGTRLTVT.